This T cell receptor (beta chain) was recorded in a study of blood T cell repertoires in COVID-19. Background on the study: Sites across the United States, Italy and Spain contributed samples from acute and convalescent COVID-19. T cells, B-cell-depleted T cells, or PBMCs provided the cDNA or gDNA that served as material.

CDR3 length: 16 residues. Germline CDR1 reads SGHNT; CDR2 reads YYREEE (reference sequence). J was trimmed by 2 bases and V by 0 bases; bases with no gene match: 3. Per the study methods: Estimation of nucleated cell counts relied on the amplification of reference gene primers. Clones were sequenced by immunoSEQ multiplex PCR, and TCRdb holds only the in-frame ones, with some missing. V and J calls plus clone size are reproduced from that table; the DNA served to infer D and trimming. The table includes about 150,000 clones, about 83% detected once. The TCR comes from a man between 70 and 80 years old who had recovered from COVID-19. Sequenced sample: peripheral blood. The chain links TRBV5-4 to TRBJ1-3; 9 bases map to TRBD1. As DNA, the CDR3 is TGTGCCAGCAGCTTGGACAGGGGGCTTGCTGGAAACACCATATATTTT. Translated, it gives CASSLDRGLAGNTIYF.